The sequence of this T cell receptor beta chain was determined in a study of blood T cell repertoires in COVID-19. The wider study: T cells, B-cell-depleted T cells, or PBMCs provided the cDNA or gDNA that served as material.

Clones were sequenced by immunoSEQ multiplex PCR, and TCRdb holds only the in-frame ones, with some missing. Among roughly 440,000 clones listed, around 89% were seen once. Germline-derived CDR1 and CDR2 are LGHDT and YNNKEL (reference sequence). V was cut by 5 bases and J by 1 base, with 3 bases left in between. The CDR3 extends over 12 amino acids. Material for sequencing was peripheral blood. V is TRBV3-1 (or the pseudogene TRBV3-2) and J is TRBJ1-5, with D unresolved. This clonotype was obtained from a woman in her 50s with COVID-19, enrolled during active disease. The CDR3 sequence is CASSLSNQPQHF. The CDR3 DNA is TGTGCCAGCAGCTTAAGCAATCAGCCCCAGCATTTT.